These T cell receptor beta chains were read from a single sample in a study of CD8 T cells in ankylosing spondylitis. Each CDR3 protein is one row after TCRdb ran MiXCR on the 5' RACE reads. The sample lists about 750,000 distinct CDR3 sequences; under 20% were seen once. Sequencing was performed on blood, either unsorted or a sorted T cell fraction (not recorded which). These receptors came from a male donor with ankylosing spondylitis. Each CDR3 is given with its conserved first and last residue. D genes are given only for firm matches. The listing skips clone size in some rows; elsewhere it reads once, few, many or a size class.

size | J | D | V | CDR3 | DNA
- | TRBJ2-7 | - | TRBV2 | CASSPLDSDQYF | TGTGCCAGCAGTCCACTAGACTCCGACCAGTACTTC
- | TRBJ2-2 | TRBD2 | TRBV5-1 | CASRASGVNTGELFF | TGCGCCAGCAGGGCTAGCGGGGTGAACACCGGGGAGCTGTTTTTT
few | TRBJ1-2 | - | TRBV7-2 | CASSTQRGFYGYTF | TGTGCCAGCAGCACCCAGCGGGGATTCTATGGCTACACCTTC
many | TRBJ2-1 | TRBD1 | TRBV12-5 | CASGLGQGHNEQFF | TGTGCTAGTGGTTTGGGACAGGGGCACAATGAGCAGTTCTTC
few | TRBJ1-5 | - | TRBV20-1 | CSARGATQPQHF | TGCAGTGCTAGGGGGGCTACTCAGCCCCAGCATTTT
few | TRBJ2-1 | TRBD2 | TRBV4-1 | CASSLGGMNEQFF | TGCGCCAGCAGCCTGGGAGGGATGAATGAGCAGTTCTTC
- | TRBJ1-5 | - | TRBV9 | CASSVNPSGRLNQPQHF | TGTGCCAGCAGCGTAAATCCTTCGGGACGGCTTAATCAGCCCCAGCATTTT
- | TRBJ2-2 | - | TRBV4-2 | CASSQLAPNTGELFF | TGTGCCAGCAGCCAACTGGCCCCCAACACCGGGGAGCTGTTTTTT
- | TRBJ2-1 | - | TRBV29-1 | CSAPRGSGTSSYNEQFF | TGCAGCGCCCCTAGAGGTAGCGGAACGAGCTCCTACAATGAGCAGTTCTTC
few | TRBJ2-7 | TRBD1 | TRBV4-3 | CASSREPPGTGAYEQYF | TGCGCCAGCAGCCGCGAACCACCCGGGACAGGGGCCTACGAGCAGTACTTC
- | TRBJ1-1 | TRBD1 | TRBV7-9 | CASSSHSGTGGKTEAFF | TGTGCCAGCAGTTCACACTCTGGGACAGGGGGCAAAACTGAAGCTTTCTTT
few | TRBJ2-5 | - | TRBV12-3/TRBV12-4 | CASTPKWAGETQYF | TGTGCCAGCACCCCCAAGTGGGCGGGGGAGACCCAGTACTTC
few | TRBJ2-1 | TRBD1 | TRBV6-1 | CASRDRTGGKDEQFF | TGTGCCAGCAGAGATAGGACAGGGGGTAAGGATGAGCAGTTCTTC
- | TRBJ2-2 | - | TRBV20-1 | CSALGGSGTGELFF | TGCAGTGCTCTCGGGGGAAGTGGCACCGGGGAGCTGTTTTTT
few | TRBJ2-1 | - | TRBV28 | CASSLGGAGRYNEQFF | TGTGCCAGCAGTTTAGGAGGGGCCGGTCGCTACAATGAGCAGTTCTTC
few | TRBJ1-2 | - | TRBV3-1 | CASSQDPGLGGFYTF | TGTGCCAGCAGCCAAGATCCCGGCCTTGGAGGGTTTTACACCTTC
- | TRBJ2-1 | - | TRBV7-9 | CASTPWDGPYNEQFF | TGTGCCAGCACCCCTTGGGACGGACCTTACAATGAGCAGTTCTTC
few | TRBJ2-1 | - | TRBV29-1 | CSVNPSQGRNEQFF | TGCAGCGTTAACCCCTCGCAGGGGCGGAATGAGCAGTTCTTC
- | TRBJ2-7 | TRBD2 | TRBV12-3/TRBV12-4 | CASRNPTSAPYEQYF | TGTGCCAGCCGAAACCCGACTAGCGCACCCTACGAGCAGTACTTC
- | TRBJ2-5 | - | TRBV27 | CASKQPGLQETQYF | TGTGCCAGCAAGCAACCGGGATTGCAAGAGACCCAGTACTTC
- | TRBJ2-1 | TRBD1 | TRBV10-1 | CASSPGTGVHSNEQFF | TGCGCCAGCAGCCCCGGGACAGGGGTCCACTCCAATGAGCAGTTCTTC
- | TRBJ2-1 | - | TRBV3-1 | CASSQKVSYNEQFF | TGTGCCAGCAGCCAAAAGGTCTCCTACAATGAGCAGTTCTTC
- | TRBJ2-2 | TRBD1 | TRBV14 | CASSQSDRALIGELFF | TGTGCCAGCAGCCAATCCGACAGGGCCCTTATAGGGGAGCTGTTTTTT
- | TRBJ2-1 | - | TRBV7-9 | CASSLAQYEQFF | TGTGCCAGCAGCTTAGCGCAGTATGAGCAGTTCTTC
few | TRBJ2-5 | - | TRBV15 | CATSRLDGIQETQYF | TGTGCCACCAGCAGACTTGACGGTATCCAAGAGACCCAGTACTTC
few | TRBJ2-7 | TRBD1 | TRBV10-3 | CAISEQGASYEQYF | TGTGCCATCAGTGAGCAGGGGGCTTCCTACGAGCAGTACTTC
- | TRBJ1-6 | TRBD1 | TRBV6-1 | CASKIDRAWSPLHF | TGTGCCAGCAAAATCGACAGGGCCTGGTCACCCCTCCACTTT
- | TRBJ2-3 | - | TRBV5-1 | CASRRDITDTQYF | TGCGCCAGCAGACGGGACATCACAGATACGCAGTATTTT
- | TRBJ2-3 | TRBD2 | TRBV29-1 | CSGWTSYSTDTQYF | TGCAGCGGATGGACTAGCTATAGCACAGATACGCAGTATTTT
- | TRBJ1-3 | - | TRBV5-1 | CASSLDTGNTIYF | TGCGCCAGCAGCTTAGACACAGGAAACACCATATATTTT
many | TRBJ1-2 | TRBD1 | TRBV10-3 | CAIRSDRGDYGYTF | TGTGCCATCAGATCGGACAGGGGAGACTATGGCTACACCTTC
- | TRBJ2-5 | TRBD2 | TRBV5-5 | CASNGGGTKETQYF | TGTGCCAGCAACGGGGGGGGCACTAAAGAGACCCAGTACTTC
- | TRBJ1-1 | - | TRBV7-9 | CASSYPTVEAFF | TGTGCCAGCAGCTATCCCACCGTTGAAGCTTTCTTT
- | TRBJ2-1 | TRBD2 | TRBV27 | CASSFQSGLVPNEQFF | TGTGCCAGCAGTTTTCAATCGGGACTAGTCCCTAATGAGCAGTTCTTC
- | TRBJ2-5 | - | TRBV6-2/TRBV6-3 | CASNSAQETQYF | TGTGCCAGCAACTCAGCTCAAGAGACCCAGTACTTC
few | TRBJ2-7 | - | TRBV7-9 | CASSLGDRGEQYF | TGTGCCAGCAGCTTAGGAGACCGTGGCGAGCAGTACTTC
few | TRBJ2-4 | - | TRBV13 | CASSWWGQLNIQYF | TGTGCCAGCAGCTGGTGGGGGCAGTTAAACATTCAGTACTTC
- | TRBJ1-1 | - | TRBV7-8 | CASSLRWNTEAFF | TGTGCCAGCAGCTTACGATGGAACACTGAAGCTTTCTTT
once | TRBJ1-6 | - | TRBV6-2/TRBV6-3 | CASSPLSSYNSPLHF | TGTGCCAGCAGTCCCCTAAGCTCCTATAATTCACCCCTCCACTTT
- | TRBJ2-3 | - | TRBV7-9 | CASSFAAGTDTQYF | TGTGCCAGCAGCTTTGCAGCGGGCACAGATACGCAGTATTTT
- | TRBJ1-1 | - | TRBV18 | CASSPTKGGTEAFF | TGTGCCAGCTCACCCACAAAAGGGGGCACTGAAGCTTTCTTT
few | TRBJ2-1 | - | TRBV7-9 | CASSLIHHNEQFF | TGTGCCAGCAGCTTGATACACCACAATGAGCAGTTCTTC
- | TRBJ1-4 | - | TRBV5-1 | CASSFVWGSNEKLFF | TGCGCCAGCAGCTTCGTATGGGGGAGTAATGAAAAACTGTTTTTT
once | TRBJ1-1 | - | TRBV10-3 | CAISDSLGVEAFF | TGTGCCATCAGTGACAGTTTGGGGGTTGAAGCTTTCTTT
- | TRBJ1-2 | TRBD1 | TRBV9 | CASSTRTGEGGYTF | TGTGCCAGCAGCACCCGGACAGGGGAGGGTGGCTACACCTTC
- | TRBJ1-1 | - | TRBV5-5 | CASSLGAIVGAEAFF | TGTGCCAGCAGCTTGGGGGCCATCGTCGGGGCTGAAGCTTTCTTT
few | TRBJ1-2 | - | TRBV7-2 | CASSFGGQYYGYTF | TGTGCCAGCAGCTTTGGAGGACAGTACTATGGCTACACCTTC
- | TRBJ2-7 | - | TRBV7-9 | CASTTQGIHEQYF | TGTGCCAGCACCACCCAGGGGATCCACGAGCAGTACTTC
- | TRBJ2-5 | - | TRBV9 | CASSRGVAEQETQYF | TGTGCCAGCAGCAGGGGGGTAGCGGAACAAGAGACCCAGTACTTC
few | TRBJ1-1 | - | TRBV10-3 | CAISRGVNTEAFF | TGTGCCATTTCACGGGGGGTGAACACTGAAGCTTTCTTT
few | TRBJ2-1 | TRBD2 | TRBV6-1 | CASSSGGGKIDEQFF | TGTGCCAGCAGCTCCGGGGGGGGCAAGATAGATGAGCAGTTCTTC
- | TRBJ2-3 | TRBD2 | TRBV12-3/TRBV12-4 | CASSLGLAGPGGTQYF | TGTGCCAGCAGTTTAGGGCTAGCGGGGCCCGGGGGTACGCAGTATTTT